This TCR beta chain was documented in a study of blood T cell repertoires in COVID-19 (dated by TCRdb to between 2020 and 2021). Describing the broader study: Samples covering the acute and convalescent phases of COVID-19 were provided by collaborators in the United States, Italy and Spain. The prospective study material was composed of cDNA or gDNA derived from T cells, B-cell-depleted T cells, or PBMCs. Deeply sampled blood TCRbeta repertoires from subjects exposed to, actively infected with, or recovered from COVID-19 were included in the dataset. The repertoires were released in a freely available public database meant as a resource for research on the immune response to SARS-CoV-2. The samples were drawn from the first 160 participants of the ongoing ImmuneRACE study and from under 1,500 subjects provided by 6 global collaborators. The sample metadata nearly always contained a de-identified subject ID, COVID-19 status, age in years and sex. Where available, HLA class I and class II types were obtained from metadata supplied by the sample provider rather than from assay-based typing. Study-wide findings and limitations: Clinical and demographic metadata were provided uncurated, with the amount varying by source and participant.

The CDR3, cysteine through phenylalanine, is 13 amino acids long. Only the CDR3 DNA stays, 39 bases, in frame from base 1. Trimming accounts for 6 bases at V and 0 bases at J, while the number of junction bases matched to no gene is 5. Per the germline V gene (reference sequence), DFQATT is the CDR1 and SNEGSKA is the CDR2. Comments on this clone: Its antigen is currently not known. Base qualities are not at hand, and no much larger clone is one base apart.

Participants in the prospective study were enrolled through a virtual design, were aged roughly 18 to 95 years, and lived in some 24 United States geographic areas. In the prospective study, cohorts were assigned on the basis of participant-reported clinical history obtained from a screening survey and a study questionnaire. Exposed participants were defined as having been in contact with someone with a PCR-confirmed or clinician-diagnosed COVID-19 case within 2 weeks of study entry. In the prospective study, whole blood, serum and a nasopharyngeal or oropharyngeal swab were collected from each participant by mobile phlebotomists. Additional blood draws and questionnaires over an approximately 2-month period could optionally be provided by prospective study participants. Prospective study blood samples were shipped either frozen or at room temperature before DNA extraction. TCRbeta CDR3 regions were amplified from genomic DNA by means of the immunoSEQ Assay, a bias-controlled multiplex PCR. On the authors' methods: The number of nucleated cells in each sample was estimated from the amplification of reference gene primers within the assay. To quantify the absolute abundance of each unique TCRbeta CDR3 rearrangement, sequence reads were collapsed and filtered. For each sample, productive Simpson clonality was calculated as the square root of Simpson's diversity index across productive rearrangements. TCRdb's version of the immuneACCESS table is confined to in-frame rearrangements and falls short of the full clone set. An unresolved V gene accounts for under half of the shortfall where checked; the remainder is of unknown origin. For V, J and clone size, that table is used; D and trimming come from the DNA. In all, the sample holds roughly 320,000 clones, and 85% to 95% of those were seen once. The ten largest clones represent around 3.9% of the sample.

Sequenced sample: PBMCs or T cells enriched from blood (not recorded which). This TCR derives from a woman between 25 and 40 years old who had been exposed to COVID-19. The chain was built from TRBV20-1 and TRBJ2-7, with 7 middle bases fitting TRBD2. The DNA sequence is as follows: TGCAGTGCCAGTTCTAGCGGCTCCTACGAGCAGTACTTC. This translates into CSASSSGSYEQYF.